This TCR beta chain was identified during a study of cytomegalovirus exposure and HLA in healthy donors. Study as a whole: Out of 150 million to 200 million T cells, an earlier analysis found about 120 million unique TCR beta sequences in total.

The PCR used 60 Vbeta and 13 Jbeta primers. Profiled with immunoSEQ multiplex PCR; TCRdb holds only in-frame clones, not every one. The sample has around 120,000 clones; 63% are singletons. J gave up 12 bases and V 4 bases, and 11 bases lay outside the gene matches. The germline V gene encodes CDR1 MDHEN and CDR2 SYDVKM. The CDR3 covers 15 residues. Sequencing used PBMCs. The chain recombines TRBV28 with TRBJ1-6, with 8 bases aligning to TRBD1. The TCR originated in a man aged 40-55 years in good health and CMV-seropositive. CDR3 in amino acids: CASSWGTRGQGPLHF. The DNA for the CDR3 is TGTGCCAGCAGTTGGGGGACCCGCGGACAGGGACCCCTCCACTTT.